The subject of this entry is one T cell receptor beta chain. This receptor's antigen is unknown. Base qualities are missing; no much larger clone stands one base away. This specimen comes from a study of CD8 T cells in Susac syndrome (dated by TCRdb to about 2019). With respect to the entire study: Of the Susac syndrome patients who were sequenced, roughly 8 were in clinical remission while more than five had clinically active disease. At the time of blood withdrawal, Susac syndrome patients were either therapy-naive, taking corticosteroids (with some also receiving IVIg), or on IVIg alone. The study used repertoire sequencing to test whether antigen drove CD8+ T cell activation and differentiation in Susac syndrome. The study compared CD8+ T cell repertoire clonality among 12 healthy donors, approximately 14 Susac syndrome patients and fewer than 19 multiple sclerosis patients. Beyond this particular receptor, the publication reports: Clonal expansion was observed in Susac syndrome CD8+ repertoires, with the highest expansion in CD8+ TEMRA cells and greater expansion in clinically active than in remitting patients. Around 15 and five Susac-specific public clones were found in the total CD8+ and CD8+ TEMRA repertoires, respectively. The TCR sequencing and HLA analysis was acknowledged to have included a relatively small number of individuals.

Peripheral blood CD8+ and CD4+ T cells from healthy donors, Susac syndrome patients and multiple sclerosis patients were profiled by high-throughput TCR beta sequencing. The Susac syndrome patients fulfilled recently defined diagnostic criteria for definite or probable disease. Bulk CD8+ and CD4+ T cells were purified by magnetic negative isolation, while CD8+ TEMRA cells were enriched using FACS. Blood was drawn into EDTA tubes, processed within 24 hours, and PBMCs were isolated by density gradient centrifugation. PBMCs destined for TCR sequencing were cryopreserved in liquid nitrogen and later thawed in a 37 °C water bath. The sorted or isolated CD4+, CD8+ and CD8+ TEMRA cells reached a purity of at least 90%. The germline ends are 15 bases apart after V is trimmed by 6 bases and J by 4 bases. CDR1 and CDR2, per the germline V gene (reference sequence), are MNHEY and SMNVEV. The CDR3 has 14 amino acids, counting the end cysteine and phenylalanine. Just the 42-base CDR3 DNA is kept, in frame starting at base 1.

RNA was extracted using the RNeasy kit, and roughly 0.5 to 1 microgram was reverse transcribed with random hexamers. The immunoSEQ multiplex PCR assay, covering 54 Vbeta and 13 Jbeta segments, was used to amplify TCR beta CDR3 regions. To correct PCR amplification bias, a synthetic template baseline was used for both primer optimization and computational correction. In the paper's pipeline: Reads were annotated to V, D and J genes according to IMGT and were analyzed with immunoSEQ Analyzer, with only productive sequences retained. To calculate clonality, Shannon entropy was normalized by log2 of the number of productive unique sequences and then subtracted from one. For each patient and control, public and private clones were evaluated among the 100 most prevalent clones. Clones were defined as Susac-specific if absent from the healthy and MS cohorts, from under 1,200 published viral clones and from other ImmuneACCESS disease sequences. The public reads were reanalyzed by TCRdb: fastp trimming at Q25, MiXCR alignment, in-frame beta chains only. Every CDR3 protein is listed once, alongside the most common genes and DNA of its rows. The V and J calls shown here were made by TCRdb, not taken from the authors' results. The sample data list approximately 79,000 distinct CDR3 sequences, and approximately 94% of these were observed just once. The ten largest clonotypes hold approximately 0.45% of the sample.

The sample was CD8+ T cells from PBMCs. This clonotype was sampled from a human donor with Susac syndrome. This receptor chain uses TRBV27 and TRBJ1-1; possibly the D gene is TRBD1, per 5 matching bases. The CDR3 protein is CASSLGDGATEAFF. The DNA reads as follows: TGTGCCAGCAGCTTAGGGGACGGGGCCACTGAAGCTTTCTTT.